The entry that follows covers one T cell receptor (beta chain) sequence. Its antigen remains unidentified. Next came a second PCR, run for about 7 to 12 cycles, which used a sample-barcoded 5' primer along with a J-beta primer mix. TCRdb processed the 5' RACE reads anew with MiXCR; each CDR3 protein has one entry. This sample has about 1,000,000 distinct CDR3 sequences, with 35% to 50% found just once. This record belongs to a study of blood T cells in healthy people across ages. Broader study findings: Any changes in expanded clonotypes were possibly confounded, as donor CMV status remained unknown. Among long-lived donors, naive CD4+ cells were more numerous and diversity higher than in aged donors. Leaving the PBMCs unsorted stopped any conclusive comparison of naive versus antigen-experienced cells. Estimated diversity that came from one million T cells was considered an underestimate.

V was pared by 3 bases and J by 8 bases, with 20 bases between. This CDR3 region has 16 residues. The source of this sequence is a woman aged 60-75 years in good health. The V call is TRBV12-3 or TRBV12-4, the J call TRBJ2-4; possible D gene TRBD2, 7 bases. The sample comprised blood. DNA for the CDR3: TGTGCCAGCAGTTTTGAGGGCGGGGGCCGGAGGGACATTCAGTACTTC. Translation: CASSFEGGGRRDIQYF.